The clone carrying this T cell receptor beta chain was observed at least ten times. TCRdb analysed the 5' RACE reads with MiXCR anew, one entry per CDR3 protein. The sample has around 100,000 distinct CDR3 sequences, roughly a tenth seen once. The time point here: longitudinal time-point 3. The source of the sample is a study of neurological immune-mediated disorders. CDR1 and CDR2 (germline): SGHRS, YFSETQ. There are 14 residues in the CDR3. Trimming took 1 base from V and 1 from J, leaving 9 bases between them. The TCR sequence derives from a female donor with HTLV-1-associated myelopathy (HAM/TSP). The sequenced material came from PBMCs. V and J are TRBV5-1 and TRBJ2-7, with no clear D. CDR3 residues: CASSLTMGSYEQYF. The CDR3 nucleotides are TGCGCCAGCAGCTTGACAATGGGATCCTACGAGCAGTACTTC.